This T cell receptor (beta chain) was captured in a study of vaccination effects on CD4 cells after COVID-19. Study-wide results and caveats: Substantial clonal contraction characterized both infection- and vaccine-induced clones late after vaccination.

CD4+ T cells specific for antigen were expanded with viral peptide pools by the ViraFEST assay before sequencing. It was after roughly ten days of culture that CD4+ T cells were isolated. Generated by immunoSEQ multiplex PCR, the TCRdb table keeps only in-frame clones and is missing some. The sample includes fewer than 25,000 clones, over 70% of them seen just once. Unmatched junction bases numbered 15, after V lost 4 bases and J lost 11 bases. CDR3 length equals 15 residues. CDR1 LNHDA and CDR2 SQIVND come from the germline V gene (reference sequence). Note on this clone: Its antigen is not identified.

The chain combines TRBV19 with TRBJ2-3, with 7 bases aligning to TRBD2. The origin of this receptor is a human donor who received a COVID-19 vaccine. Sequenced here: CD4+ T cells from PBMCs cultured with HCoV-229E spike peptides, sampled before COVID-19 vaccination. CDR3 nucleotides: TGTGCCAGTAGTACGAGCGGGACGGGCCTATATGGGCAGTATTTT. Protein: CASSTSGTGLYGQYF.